Listed below are T cell receptor beta chains from one sample, sequenced in a study of read filtering for tumor transcriptome and immune sequencing. TCRdb analysed the reads with MiXCR anew, one entry per CDR3 protein. The sample yields 20,000 to 25,000 distinct CDR3 sequences, about an eighth seen once. Sequenced material: a population of CD138-negative cells sorted from bone marrow. Every receptor here comes from a donor over 35 with multiple myeloma. CDR3s include the opening cysteine and the closing phenylalanine or tryptophan. The D gene is left open where the match is weak. Clone size is not always given. Where it is, it says once, few, many or a class for expanded clones.

v_gene: TRBV5-6
d_gene: TRBD2
abundance: many
j_gene: TRBJ2-7
CDR3aa: CASSFRSSGRAAGEQYF
CDR3nt: TGTGCCAGCAGCTTCCGGAGTAGCGGGAGGGCCGCAGGTGAGCAGTACTTC

v_gene: TRBV7-9
d_gene: TRBD2
abundance: many
j_gene: TRBJ2-3
CDR3aa: CASRTSGRNTDTQYF
CDR3nt: TGTGCCAGCAGGACTAGCGGGAGGAACACAGATACGCAGTATTTT

v_gene: TRBV19
d_gene: NA
abundance: many
j_gene: TRBJ2-3
CDR3aa: CASSIGGHTQYF
CDR3nt: TGTGCCAGTAGTATTGGCGGGCATACGCAGTATTTT

v_gene: TRBV7-9
d_gene: NA
abundance: NA
j_gene: TRBJ1-1
CDR3aa: CASSAPGQDTEAFF
CDR3nt: TGTGCCAGCAGCGCGCCAGGACAAGACACTGAAGCTTTCTTT

v_gene: TRBV29-1
d_gene: TRBD2
abundance: many
j_gene: TRBJ2-1
CDR3aa: CSVGGGGRYNEQFF
CDR3nt: TGCAGCGTGGGGGGCGGGGGGAGGTACAATGAGCAGTTCTTC

v_gene: TRBV28
d_gene: TRBD2
abundance: many
j_gene: TRBJ2-7
CDR3aa: CASSPGLAETYEQYF
CDR3nt: TGTGCCAGCAGCCCGGGACTAGCAGAAACCTACGAGCAGTACTTC

v_gene: TRBV7-9
d_gene: TRBD2
abundance: many
j_gene: TRBJ2-5
CDR3aa: CASSPTGREEETQYF
CDR3nt: TGTGCCAGCAGCCCAACGGGGAGGGAGGAAGAGACCCAGTACTTC

v_gene: TRBV21-1
d_gene: NA
abundance: NA
j_gene: TRBJ2-2
CDR3aa: CASSISSRGGSGELFF
CDR3nt: TGTGCCAGCAGCATATCATCGAGGGGAGGGTCCGGGGAGCTGTTTTTT

v_gene: TRBV7-9
d_gene: TRBD2
abundance: many
j_gene: TRBJ2-3
CDR3aa: CASTWTRGTDTQYF
CDR3nt: TGTGCCAGCACCTGGACTAGAGGTACAGATACGCAGTATTTT

v_gene: TRBV7-9
d_gene: NA
abundance: many
j_gene: TRBJ2-7
CDR3aa: CASSYGTATYEQYF
CDR3nt: TGTGCCAGCAGCTACGGGACGGCCACCTACGAGCAGTACTTC

v_gene: TRBV29-1
d_gene: TRBD2
abundance: NA
j_gene: TRBJ2-7
CDR3aa: CSVAGLAGPGREQYF
CDR3nt: TGCAGCGTTGCGGGACTAGCGGGCCCTGGGCGCGAGCAGTACTTC

v_gene: TRBV20-1
d_gene: NA
abundance: many
j_gene: TRBJ2-1
CDR3aa: CSARLAGASEQFF
CDR3nt: TGCAGTGCTAGATTGGCAGGGGCAAGTGAGCAGTTCTTC

v_gene: TRBV7-9
d_gene: NA
abundance: many
j_gene: TRBJ2-5
CDR3aa: CASSLVREETQYF
CDR3nt: TGTGCCAGCAGCTTAGTCAGGGAAGAGACCCAGTACTTC

v_gene: TRBV24-1
d_gene: TRBD2
abundance: many
j_gene: TRBJ2-1
CDR3aa: CATSPPPVSGRVEQFF
CDR3nt: TGTGCCACCAGTCCCCCCCCGGTCAGCGGGAGGGTTGAGCAGTTCTTC

v_gene: TRBV28
d_gene: NA
abundance: many
j_gene: TRBJ1-1
CDR3aa: CASSTATRAFF
CDR3nt: TGTGCCAGCAGCACCGCCACTCGAGCTTTCTTT

v_gene: TRBV19
d_gene: TRBD2
abundance: many
j_gene: TRBJ2-5
CDR3aa: CASSRGLAGWQETQYF
CDR3nt: TGTGCCAGTAGTAGGGGACTAGCGGGATGGCAAGAGACCCAGTACTTC

v_gene: TRBV6-1
d_gene: NA
abundance: many
j_gene: TRBJ2-1
CDR3aa: CASSSRAPQYEQFF
CDR3nt: TGTGCCAGCAGTTCCCGGGCGCCCCAATATGAGCAGTTCTTC

v_gene: TRBV19
d_gene: NA
abundance: many
j_gene: TRBJ2-2
CDR3aa: CATHRDNAPGELFF
CDR3nt: TGTGCCACCCACCGGGACAACGCCCCCGGGGAGCTGTTTTTT

v_gene: TRBV13
d_gene: NA
abundance: NA
j_gene: TRBJ2-7
CDR3aa: CASSPLGDEQYF
CDR3nt: TGTGCCAGCAGCCCACTAGGCGACGAGCAGTACTTC

v_gene: TRBV20-1
d_gene: TRBD1
abundance: many
j_gene: TRBJ1-5
CDR3aa: CSASLGQGYQPQHF
CDR3nt: TGCAGTGCTAGTCTCGGACAGGGCTATCAGCCCCAGCATTTT

v_gene: TRBV2
d_gene: NA
abundance: many
j_gene: TRBJ1-3
CDR3aa: CASSVDRIQSGNTIYF
CDR3nt: TGTGCCAGCAGTGTCGACAGGATTCAATCTGGAAACACCATATATTTT

v_gene: TRBV19
d_gene: NA
abundance: many
j_gene: TRBJ2-3
CDR3aa: CASTTGARDTQYF
CDR3nt: TGTGCCAGTACAACGGGGGCTAGAGATACGCAGTATTTT

v_gene: TRBV5-6
d_gene: NA
abundance: NA
j_gene: TRBJ1-1
CDR3aa: CASSLRGMNTEAFF
CDR3nt: TGTGCCAGCAGTCTCAGGGGTATGAACACTGAAGCTTTCTTT

v_gene: TRBV20-1
d_gene: NA
abundance: many
j_gene: TRBJ1-5
CDR3aa: CSARDTARGGRNQPQHF
CDR3nt: TGCAGTGCTAGAGATACCGCCAGGGGTGGGAGAAATCAGCCCCAGCATTTT

v_gene: TRBV20-1
d_gene: TRBD2
abundance: many
j_gene: TRBJ2-5
CDR3aa: CSARESSGRETQYF
CDR3nt: TGCAGTGCTAGAGAATCTAGCGGGAGAGAGACCCAGTACTTC

v_gene: TRBV18
d_gene: TRBD1
abundance: many
j_gene: TRBJ1-5
CDR3aa: CASSQGQGEPQHF
CDR3nt: TGTGCCAGCTCACAAGGACAGGGTGAGCCCCAGCATTTT

v_gene: TRBV3-1
d_gene: NA
abundance: few
j_gene: TRBJ2-3
CDR3aa: CASSQVAADTQYF
CDR3nt: TGTGCCAGCAGCCAAGTTGCGGCGGATACGCAGTATTTT

v_gene: TRBV19
d_gene: NA
abundance: many
j_gene: TRBJ1-6
CDR3aa: CASSLRTASNSPLHF
CDR3nt: TGTGCCAGTAGTCTACGGACAGCCAGCAATTCACCCCTCCACTTT

v_gene: TRBV27
d_gene: TRBD2
abundance: many
j_gene: TRBJ2-1
CDR3aa: CASSSGNNEQFF
CDR3nt: TGTGCCAGTTCTAGCGGCAACAATGAGCAGTTCTTC

v_gene: TRBV12-3/TRBV12-4
d_gene: TRBD1
abundance: many
j_gene: TRBJ1-1
CDR3aa: CASSRDRGGNTEAFF
CDR3nt: TGTGCCAGCAGCCGTGACAGGGGAGGAAACACTGAAGCTTTCTTT

v_gene: TRBV5-1
d_gene: TRBD2
abundance: NA
j_gene: TRBJ2-3
CDR3aa: CASSSRAGGPTDTQYF
CDR3nt: TGCGCCAGCAGCTCAAGGGCGGGAGGCCCCACAGATACGCAGTATTTT

v_gene: TRBV28
d_gene: TRBD2
abundance: many
j_gene: TRBJ2-5
CDR3aa: CASSFWDLAGGWAETQYF
CDR3nt: TGTGCCAGCAGTTTCTGGGACCTAGCGGGAGGATGGGCGGAGACCCAGTACTTC

v_gene: TRBV19
d_gene: NA
abundance: many
j_gene: TRBJ1-5
CDR3aa: CASSTGWQPQHF
CDR3nt: TGTGCCAGTAGTACTGGATGGCAGCCCCAGCATTTT

v_gene: TRBV7-2
d_gene: TRBD1
abundance: many
j_gene: TRBJ2-7
CDR3aa: CASSPTGSPYEQYF
CDR3nt: TGTGCCAGCAGCCCGACAGGGTCCCCCTACGAGCAGTACTTC

v_gene: TRBV20-1
d_gene: TRBD2
abundance: NA
j_gene: TRBJ2-7
CDR3aa: CSARGGLAGVRQYF
CDR3nt: TGCAGTGCTAGAGGGGGACTAGCGGGAGTGAGGCAGTACTTC

v_gene: TRBV7-2
d_gene: NA
abundance: many
j_gene: TRBJ2-7
CDR3aa: CASSPRAGGEQYF
CDR3nt: TGTGCCAGCAGCCCACGGGCAGGCGGCGAGCAGTACTTC

v_gene: TRBV29-1
d_gene: NA
abundance: few
j_gene: TRBJ2-3
CDR3aa: CSVGGSGTQYF
CDR3nt: TGCAGCGTTGGAGGTTCCGGTACGCAGTATTTT

v_gene: TRBV20-1
d_gene: NA
abundance: many
j_gene: TRBJ1-5
CDR3aa: CSARAGNQPQHF
CDR3nt: TGCAGTGCTAGGGCTGGCAATCAGCCCCAGCATTTT

v_gene: TRBV20-1
d_gene: NA
abundance: many
j_gene: TRBJ1-1
CDR3aa: CSASGPGGGDTEAFF
CDR3nt: TGCAGTGCTAGCGGTCCCGGTGGGGGAGACACTGAAGCTTTCTTT

v_gene: TRBV6-5
d_gene: NA
abundance: NA
j_gene: TRBJ2-1
CDR3aa: CASSYSRGAGRDEQFF
CDR3nt: TGTGCCAGTAGTTACTCACGGGGAGCAGGGCGGGATGAGCAGTTCTTC

v_gene: TRBV9
d_gene: NA
abundance: NA
j_gene: TRBJ2-5
CDR3aa: CASSVAGSETQYF
CDR3nt: TGTGCCAGCAGCGTAGCCGGGAGTGAGACCCAGTACTTC

v_gene: TRBV6-6
d_gene: NA
abundance: many
j_gene: TRBJ2-1
CDR3aa: CASSEGTNEQFF
CDR3nt: TGTGCCAGCAGTGAGGGTACCAATGAGCAGTTCTTC

v_gene: TRBV7-2
d_gene: TRBD1
abundance: few
j_gene: TRBJ1-1
CDR3aa: CASSPLGGRTEAFF
CDR3nt: TGTGCCAGCAGCCCCTTAGGGGGCCGCACTGAAGCTTTCTTT

v_gene: TRBV7-9
d_gene: NA
abundance: many
j_gene: TRBJ2-3
CDR3aa: CASSLVAGIDTQYF
CDR3nt: TGTGCCAGCAGCTTAGTCGCGGGAATAGATACGCAGTATTTT